Sequencing of this T cell receptor (beta chain) was carried out in a study of blood T cell repertoires in COVID-19 (dated by TCRdb to about 2020). With respect to the entire study: Samples covering the acute and convalescent phases of COVID-19 were provided by collaborators in the United States, Italy and Spain. The prospective study material was composed of cDNA or gDNA derived from T cells, B-cell-depleted T cells, or PBMCs. The samples were drawn from two sources: the first 160 participants of the ongoing ImmuneRACE study, and 1,000 to 1,500 subjects contributed by 6 global collaborators. A de-identified subject ID, COVID-19 status, age in years and sex were almost always included in the sample metadata. Where available, HLA class I and class II types were taken from metadata supplied by the sample provider and were not determined by assay-based typing. The repertoires were released in a freely available public database meant as a resource for research on the immune response to SARS-CoV-2. The dataset comprised deeply sampled blood TCRbeta repertoires from subjects exposed to, actively infected with, or recovered from COVID-19.

Note on this clone: Its specific antigen is unknown. Base qualities were left out, and no much larger clone turns up one base away.

The germline V gene specifies MNHEY as CDR1 and SVGEGT as CDR2. The CDR3 runs 16 residues from the cysteine to the phenylalanine. Only the CDR3 portion is preserved as DNA: 48 bases, with reading frame beginning at the first base. V is trimmed back by 6 bases and J by 4 bases, and the junction contains 11 bases that no gene match accounts for. TCRbeta CDR3 regions were amplified from genomic DNA by means of the immunoSEQ Assay, a bias-controlled multiplex PCR. As for the authors' bioinformatics: Within the assay, amplification of reference gene primers was used to estimate how many nucleated cells each sample contained. To quantify the absolute abundance of each unique TCRbeta CDR3 rearrangement, sequence reads were collapsed and filtered. Productive Simpson clonality was computed per sample as the square root of Simpson's diversity index over productive rearrangements. In TCRdb, the immuneACCESS table is reduced to in-frame sequences with V and J assigned. These tables do not hold every clone; where another copy was compared, an unresolved V gene accounts for under half, and the others remain unexplained. V and J calls and clone size are given by that table; D and trimming were obtained from the DNA. The sample table holds under 300,000 clones, of which 84% were seen once. The ten largest clones represent approximately 2% of the sample.

Samples from volunteer blood donors who had recovered from COVID-19 were contributed by a second Seattle source. Whole blood was collected in K2EDTA tubes by collaborating institutions according to the institutions' own protocols. Collaborator samples were shipped for TCRbeta analysis as frozen whole blood, isolated PBMCs, or DNA extracted from either sample type. Study-wide findings and limitations: The quantity of clinical and demographic metadata differed by source and by participant and was supplied without curation.

In this chain, TRBV6-2 or TRBV6-3 is recombined with TRBJ2-1; 8 bases in the junction line up with TRBD2. Specimen: peripheral blood. This receptor was obtained from a man in his forties or fifties who had recovered from COVID-19. The CDR3 is CASSPQRASGYNEQFF. The sequenced DNA is TGTGCCAGCAGCCCCCAGCGGGCTAGCGGGTACAATGAGCAGTTCTTC.